The 8 T cell receptor beta chains listed next were all sequenced from one sample in a study of blood T cell repertoires in COVID-19. Libraries were prepared by immunoSEQ multiplex PCR; TCRdb keeps only in-frame clonotypes and omits some of them. The sample lists 95,000 to 150,000 clones, nearly 90% occurring once. Sequenced material: peripheral blood. The source of these receptors is a woman aged 55-69 years with COVID-19, enrolled during active disease.

This clone was recorded only once. This chain joins TRBV19 and TRBJ2-3, with TRBD2 as a possible D gene (5 bases). V lost 2 bases to trimming and J lost 2 bases, with 11 bases between them. Germline CDR1 LNHDA, CDR2 SQIVND (reference sequence). The CDR3 totals 15 residues. Here the CDR3 DNA reads TGTGCCAGTAGTATACGAACTAGTGACACAGATACGCAGTATTTT. Amino acid sequence: CASSIRTSDTDTQYF.

V usage is TRBV19 and J usage is TRBJ2-7, with D maybe TRBD2 (7 bases). CDR1 is LNHDA and CDR2 is SQIVND in the germline V gene (reference sequence). The ends were cut back, 4 bases at V and 3 bases at J, with 19 bases in the middle. The CDR3 spans 16 residues. CDR3 loop: CASSRGLGGAYYEQYF. CDR3 sequence (DNA): TGTGCCAGTAGTAGGGGGTTAGGGGGGGCCTACTACGAGCAGTACTTC.

This clone was counted between two and nine times. The genes are TRBV19 and TRBJ1-5; 8 bases match TRBD1. CDR1 is LNHDA, CDR2 SQIVND, per germline (reference sequence). The CDR3 extends over 14 amino acids. J was trimmed by 7 bases and V by 5 bases; bases with no gene match: 7. The CDR3 DNA is TGTGCCAGTAGTGAAGGACAGGGAGAACAGCCCCAGCATTTT. It translates to CASSEGQGEQPQHF. The variable domain in full, completed from reference TRBV19 and TRBJ1-5, reads DGGITQSPKYLFRKEGQNVTLSCEQNLNHDAMYWYRQDPGQGLRLIYYSQIVNDFQKGDIAEGYSVSREKKESFPLTVTSAQKNPTAFYLCASSEGQGEQPQHFGDGTRLSIL.

The rearrangement joins TRBV19 to TRBJ1-2; 8 nucleotides align to TRBD1. The CDR3 runs 14 residues. CDR1 and CDR2 (germline): LNHDA, SQIVND (reference sequence). The ends lost 3 bases at V and 5 bases at J; junction bases unmatched: 5. The CDR3 nucleotides are TGTGCCAGTAGTATGGCAGGGGGCAGGTATGGCTACACCTTC. This translates into CASSMAGGRYGYTF. Filled out from reference TRBV19 and TRBJ1-2, the complete variable domain reads DGGITQSPKYLFRKEGQNVTLSCEQNLNHDAMYWYRQDPGQGLRLIYYSQIVNDFQKGDIAEGYSVSREKKESFPLTVTSAQKNPTAFYLCASSMAGGRYGYTFGSGTRLTVV.

The chain carries TRBV7-7 and TRBJ2-2; D remains ambiguous. The CDR3 sequence is 13 residues long. CDR1 is SSHAT, CDR2 FNYEAQ, per germline (reference sequence). The V and J ends lost 5 bases and 2 bases respectively, with 6 bases between them. The CDR3: CASSLTNTGELFF. The CDR3, as DNA: TGTGCCAGCAGCCTCACTAACACCGGGGAGCTGTTTTTT.

The rearrangement joins TRBV6-2 or TRBV6-3 to TRBJ2-1, with TRBD2 matching over 7 bases. With 2 bases clipped from V and 9 bases from J, the junction kept 7 bases outside the gene matches. The CDR3 totals 14 residues. Germline CDR1 MNHEY, CDR2 SVGEGT. CDR3 in amino acids: CASSYRTGGSEQFF. For the CDR3, the DNA is TGTGCCAGCAGTTACCGGACGGGGGGAAGTGAGCAGTTCTTC.

The chain links TRBV6-5 to TRBJ2-1, with TRBD1 matching 9 bases. The length of the CDR3 is 14 residues. Per the germline V gene, CDR1 is MNHEY and CDR2 is SVGAGI. V lost 6 bases to trimming and J lost 5 bases; unmatched junction nucleotides: 5. CDR3 sequence (DNA): TGTGCCAGCAGACAGGGGGCAGGGCACAATGAGCAGTTCTTC. Its translation: CASRQGAGHNEQFF.

V and J are TRBV7-9 and TRBJ2-3; D gene unclear. The CDR3 covers 16 residues. Trimming removed 5 bases at V and 0 bases at J, with 15 bases between. Germline V CDR1 and CDR2: SEHNR, FQNEAQ (reference sequence). The DNA of the CDR3 is TGTGCCAGCAGCCTCCCTCCACCCACTAGCACAGATACGCAGTATTTT. Its protein is CASSLPPPTSTDTQYF.